The T cell receptor (beta chain) described here comes from a study of T-cell memory formation after mild COVID-19. General observations from the study: Clonal second-wave expansions that peaked on day 37 had unconfirmed SARS-CoV-2 specificity. Cross-reactive memory appears to have joined, as suggested by some responding clones showing up in pre-infection memory.

With regard to this clonotype: The antigen is not known.

TCRdb reanalysed the 5' RACE reads using MiXCR and keeps one entry per CDR3 protein. Of 90,000 to 120,000 distinct CDR3 sequences listed, around 17% are singletons. The sequencing input was PBMCs or a T cell subset sorted from them (not recorded which). The receptor's source is a man between 18 and 35 years old who had mild COVID-19 (a few samples of this study predate the infection). Cell type and time point are not known.

The CDR3 sequence: CASSLEGGHQPQHF. CDR3 DNA sequence: TGTGCCAGCAGTTTAGAGGGAGGGCATCAGCCCCAGCATTTT. This chain connects TRBV12-3 or TRBV12-4 to TRBJ1-5; D is uncertain. The CDR3 length is 14 residues. V was trimmed by 1 base and J by 5 bases, leaving 9 bases between them.